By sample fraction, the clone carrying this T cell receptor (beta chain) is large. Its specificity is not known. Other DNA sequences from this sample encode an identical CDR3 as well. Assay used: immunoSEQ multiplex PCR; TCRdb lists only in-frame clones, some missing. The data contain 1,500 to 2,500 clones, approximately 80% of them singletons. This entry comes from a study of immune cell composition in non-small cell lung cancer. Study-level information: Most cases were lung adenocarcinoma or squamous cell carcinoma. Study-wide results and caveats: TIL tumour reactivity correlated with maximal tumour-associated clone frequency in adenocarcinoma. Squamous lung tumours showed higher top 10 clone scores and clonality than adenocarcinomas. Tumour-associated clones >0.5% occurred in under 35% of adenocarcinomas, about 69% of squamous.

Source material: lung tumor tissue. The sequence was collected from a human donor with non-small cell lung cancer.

The CDR3 DNA follows: TGCGCCAGCAGCTTGGGTCCAGCGGGAGGGCGGGATGAGCAGTTCTTC. This sequence encodes CASSLGPAGGRDEQFF. V and J are TRBV5-1 and TRBJ2-1; 10 bases are a match to TRBD2. CDR3 length equals 16 residues. With 0 bases clipped from V and 8 bases from J, the junction kept 8 bases outside the gene matches. Germline CDR1 and CDR2: SGHRS and YFSETQ.